Listed below are T cell receptor beta chains from one sample, sequenced in a study of T cell responses to AZD1222 COVID-19 vaccine. The protocol was immunoSEQ multiplex PCR, while the TCRdb copy is restricted to in-frame clones and leaves out a portion. The sample records about 180,000 clones, roughly 91% being singletons. The source was peripheral blood, collected 28 days after the second dose of the MenACWY control vaccine. Receptors originate from an adult who received the MenACWY meningococcal vaccine as a control. CDR3s include the opening cysteine and the closing phenylalanine or tryptophan.

j_call,v_call,cdr3_aa
TRBJ1-1,TRBV18,CASSPNGNTEAFF
TRBJ1-5,TRBV10-2,CASSEGGGNQPQHF
TRBJ1-1,TRBV5-1,CASSTQGVGTEAFF
TRBJ2-5,TRBV5-1,CASRHYQETQYF
TRBJ2-2,TRBV4-1,CASSRGQGYTGELFF
TRBJ1-3,TRBV18,CASSPGQPRNTIYF
TRBJ1-1,TRBV7-2,CASSLQVNTEAFF
TRBJ2-7,TRBV21-1,CAGDSYYEQYF
TRBJ1-4,TRBV3-1/TRBV3-2,CASSPAGYRKLFF
TRBJ1-2,TRBV5-6,CASSSDRGDYGYTF
TRBJ2-3,TRBV7-9,CASTGPSTDTQYF
TRBJ1-3,TRBV28,CASSLSGGRNTIYF
TRBJ1-5,TRBV19,CASTSMWTGVSQPQHF
TRBJ2-1,TRBV14,CASSQERGVLYNEQFF
TRBJ1-2,TRBV7-2,CASSRQANYGYTF
TRBJ1-1,TRBV18,CASSPQGEGTEAFF
TRBJ1-2,TRBV29-1,CSVSRDTANYGYTF
TRBJ1-6,TRBV11-2,CASSIFGRSYNSPLHF
TRBJ1-2,TRBV27,CASSFGGQPVNGYTF
TRBJ2-2,TRBV7-8,CASSLPRREDTGELFF
TRBJ2-7,TRBV10-3,CAVGGQGSYEQYF
TRBJ1-6,TRBV7-2,CASSTGNSPLHF
TRBJ2-1,TRBV9,CASSKGQVKNEQFF
TRBJ1-3,TRBV19,CASTGTGGSGNTIYF
TRBJ2-7,TRBV7-2,CASSLGPRGGGYEQYF
TRBJ1-2,TRBV6-5,CASSDSWGALYGYTF
TRBJ1-2,TRBV29-1,CSVDWGPANYGYTF
TRBJ1-6,TRBV6-6,CASSPDLEPLHF
TRBJ2-5,TRBV5-1,CASSLALPQETQYF
TRBJ2-2,TRBV5-4,CASSNTGELFF
TRBJ1-4,TRBV6-5,CASSRVWEKLFF
TRBJ2-7,TRBV9,CASSPRQGGEYEQYF
TRBJ1-3,TRBV5-1,CASSPRQGASGNTIYF
TRBJ1-5,TRBV6-6,CASIGGQSWGNQPQHF
TRBJ2-5,TRBV5-5,CASSLPPTSWETQYF
TRBJ2-5,TRBV6-5,CASLDRWETQYF
TRBJ1-3,TRBV28,CASSFFRPGQSSGNTIYF
TRBJ2-3,TRBV5-1,CASSLSLATDTQYF
TRBJ1-6,TRBV5-1,CASSEGTIQRSPLHF
TRBJ1-2,TRBV4-2,CASSQDRVGNYGYTF
TRBJ2-3,TRBV30,CAWSVPGTDTQYF
TRBJ2-7,TRBV27,CASRRAGTSGYEQYF
TRBJ2-7,TRBV7-7,CASSLAPGGAQGEQYF
TRBJ2-5,TRBV12-5,CASETSGGETQYF
TRBJ1-2,TRBV20-1,CSARRDYGYTF
TRBJ2-5,TRBV9,CASSVGLDHRETQYF
TRBJ1-5,TRBV7-2,CASSPQGSNQPQHF
TRBJ2-7,TRBV21-1,CAREKGRGHEQYF
TRBJ1-4,TRBV4-3,CASSHADRTNEKLFF
TRBJ1-2,TRBV7-6,CASSSDRGGGYTF
TRBJ2-3,TRBV9,CASSAVVDTQYF
TRBJ2-3,TRBV29-1,CSVDLTSGGTTDTQYF
TRBJ1-3,TRBV7-2,CASSPTRGGSGNTIYF
TRBJ1-4,TRBV5-4,CASSFDRGYEKLFF
TRBJ1-5,TRBV18,CASSPRWADSNQPQHF
TRBJ1-5,TRBV19,CASSIIRGDRQPQHF
TRBJ2-3,TRBV9,CASSPGPYTQYF
TRBJ2-7,TRBV19,CASSTVLGQGFYEQYF
TRBJ1-1,TRBV7-9,CASPGTNKDLGTEAFF
TRBJ1-3,TRBV7-9,CASSLVGRISGNTIYF